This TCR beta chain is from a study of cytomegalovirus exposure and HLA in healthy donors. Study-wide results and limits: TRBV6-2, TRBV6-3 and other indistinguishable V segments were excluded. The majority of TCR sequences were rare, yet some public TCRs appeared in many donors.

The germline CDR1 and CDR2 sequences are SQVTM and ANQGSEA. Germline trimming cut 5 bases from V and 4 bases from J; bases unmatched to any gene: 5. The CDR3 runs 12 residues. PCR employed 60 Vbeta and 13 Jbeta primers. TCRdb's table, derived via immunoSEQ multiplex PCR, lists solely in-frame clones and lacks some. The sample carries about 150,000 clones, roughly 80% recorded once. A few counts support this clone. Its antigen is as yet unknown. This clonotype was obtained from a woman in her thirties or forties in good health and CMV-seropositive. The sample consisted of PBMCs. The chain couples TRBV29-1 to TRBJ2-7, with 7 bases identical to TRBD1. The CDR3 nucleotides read TGCAGCGTTCAACAGGGGCGGTACGAGCAGTACTTC. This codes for CSVQQGRYEQYF.